A single TCR beta chain is shown here with its context. This CDR3 is 14 amino acids long. Germline-derived CDR1 and CDR2 are KGHSH and LQKENI. Trimming removed 3 bases from V and 6 bases from J; junction bases left unmatched: 4. These data originate in a study of blood T cell repertoires in COVID-19. Across the whole study: The samples span acute and convalescent COVID-19 from the United States, Italy and Spain. The cDNA or gDNA used as material had been derived from T cells, B-cell-depleted T cells, or PBMCs.

In the original analysis: Reference gene primer amplification in the assay estimated nucleated cell counts. Libraries were prepared by immunoSEQ multiplex PCR; TCRdb keeps only in-frame clonotypes and omits some of them. Clonal size and the V and J genes are those of that table, whereas D and trimming came from the DNA. The sample lists more than 95,000 clones; 88% were seen once. Sample: peripheral blood. The source of this sequence is a human donor in a cohort sampled during active COVID-19. This sequence joins TRBV18 and TRBJ2-1; 8 bases align to TRBD2. CDR3 loop: CASSPGLAVNEQFF. As DNA, the CDR3 is TGTGCCAGCTCACCTGGACTAGCCGTCAATGAGCAGTTCTTC.